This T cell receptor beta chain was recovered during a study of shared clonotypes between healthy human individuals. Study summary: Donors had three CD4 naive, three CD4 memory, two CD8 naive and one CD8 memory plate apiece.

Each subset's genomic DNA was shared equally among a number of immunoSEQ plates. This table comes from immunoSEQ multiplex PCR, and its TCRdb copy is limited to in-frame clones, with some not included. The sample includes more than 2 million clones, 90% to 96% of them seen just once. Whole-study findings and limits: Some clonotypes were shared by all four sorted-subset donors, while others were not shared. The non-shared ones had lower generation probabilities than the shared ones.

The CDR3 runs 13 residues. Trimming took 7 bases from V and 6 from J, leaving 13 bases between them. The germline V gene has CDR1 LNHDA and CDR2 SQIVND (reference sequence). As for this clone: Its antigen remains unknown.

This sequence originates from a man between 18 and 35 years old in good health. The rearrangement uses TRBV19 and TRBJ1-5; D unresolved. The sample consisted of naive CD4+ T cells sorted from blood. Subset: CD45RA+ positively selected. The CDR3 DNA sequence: TGTGCCAGTACATCGAGGGTAGCTCAGCCCCAGCATTTT. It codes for CASTSRVAQPQHF.